Ten or more counts support the clone carrying this T cell receptor (beta chain). These data belong to a study of naive and memory T cell subsets. The library had UMIs added by 3' ligation of an oligonucleotide to TCR cDNA. J gave up 5 bases and V 6 bases, and 9 bases lay outside the gene matches. CDR1 MDHEN and CDR2 SYDVKM come from the germline V gene. This CDR3 is built from 15 residues. The SP2 primer and nested alpha and beta constant region primers amplified ligated cDNA in four rounds. Reverse transcription of blood and skin TCR RNA was primed at alpha and beta constant regions. TCRdb independently ran MiXCR on the 5' RACE reads; one entry per CDR3 protein. The sample shows 55,000 to 65,000 distinct CDR3 sequences, under 10% of them seen only once.

The sequence was collected from a female donor in good health. The chain combines TRBV28 with TRBJ1-4; 7 positions agree with TRBD1. The CDR3 DNA sequence: TGTGCCAGCAGCGAACCGGGACAGTGGAATGAAAAACTGTTTTTT. Encoded protein: CASSEPGQWNEKLFF.